This T cell receptor beta chain was sequenced for a study of OX40 agonist ivuxolimab in advanced cancers. Study overall: Therapy given before enrollment (anti-PD-1, anti-PD-L1 or anti-CTLA-4) was allowed, and 30% to 50% had some. One hepatocellular carcinoma and a couple of cutaneous melanoma patients partially responded.

About this clone: Its antigen is currently unknown.

Study results and limitations: Antigen specificity was not determined for the expanded peripheral T cells. At doses 0.1 to 3.0 mg/kg, CD4+ and CD8+ clones expanded.

Some clones are missing from TCRdb's copy, which holds only in-frame ones; the method was immunoSEQ multiplex PCR. The sample lists 30,000 to 35,000 clones, 70% to 85% occurring once. In germline, CDR1 is LNHDA, CDR2 SQIVND (reference sequence). The V end lost 7 bases, the J end lost 4 bases, and 19 bases lay between the germline ends. The CDR3 extends over 15 amino acids. Sequences were derived from CD4+ or CD8+ T cells sorted from blood, sampled in a trial of the OX40 agonist ivuxolimab. This sequence originates from an adult with an advanced solid tumor such as melanoma, head and neck, liver or kidney cancer. This rearrangement joins TRBV19 to TRBJ1-2; no clear D. The CDR3 reads CASISQLGLTYGYTF. The CDR3, as DNA: TGTGCCAGTATTAGCCAACTAGGCCTTACCTATGGCTACACCTTC.